This TCR beta chain derives from a study of T cell responses to AZD1222 COVID-19 vaccine. Germline V CDR1 and CDR2: MDHEN, SYDVKM. This CDR3 is built from 17 residues. V was cut by 7 bases and J by 0 bases, with 19 bases left in between. Study findings and constraints: Increased Spike-specific TCR breadth and depth were observed after two AZD1222 doses.

The protocol was immunoSEQ multiplex PCR, while the TCRdb copy is restricted to in-frame clones and leaves out a portion. In the table there are about 150,000 clones, more than 85% of which are singletons. Turning to this clone: The antigen is not known.

Sample: peripheral blood, taken 28 days after the second AZD1222 dose. This sequence joins TRBV28 and TRBJ1-3; D may be TRBD1 (5 bases). The sequence derives from an adult who received the AZD1222 COVID-19 vaccine. The chain's CDR3 is CASTLGSAGTSGNTIYF. For the CDR3, the DNA is TGTGCCAGCACCCTCGGATCAGCTGGGACCTCTGGAAACACCATATATTTT.